This note documents a single TCR beta chain sequence. This sample was included in a study of blood T cell repertoires in COVID-19. Turning to the study itself: Researchers got acute and convalescent COVID-19 samples from the United States, Italy and Spain. The cDNA or gDNA used as material had been derived from T cells, B-cell-depleted T cells, or PBMCs.

The CDR3 contains 15 residues. Trimming stripped 1 base from V and 0 bases from J, with 8 bases between. CDR1 is LGHNA and CDR2 is YNFKEQ in the germline V gene. Libraries were prepared by immunoSEQ multiplex PCR; TCRdb keeps only in-frame clonotypes and omits some of them. The table lists approximately 140,000 clones, 88% of them singletons. Input material: peripheral blood. The source of this sequence is a human donor in a cohort sampled during active COVID-19. J is TRBJ2-3 and V is TRBV4-2, with D hard to call. The CDR3 nucleotides read TGTGCCAGCAGCCAAGGGCGCGGTAGCACAGATACGCAGTATTTT. It encodes CASSQGRGSTDTQYF.